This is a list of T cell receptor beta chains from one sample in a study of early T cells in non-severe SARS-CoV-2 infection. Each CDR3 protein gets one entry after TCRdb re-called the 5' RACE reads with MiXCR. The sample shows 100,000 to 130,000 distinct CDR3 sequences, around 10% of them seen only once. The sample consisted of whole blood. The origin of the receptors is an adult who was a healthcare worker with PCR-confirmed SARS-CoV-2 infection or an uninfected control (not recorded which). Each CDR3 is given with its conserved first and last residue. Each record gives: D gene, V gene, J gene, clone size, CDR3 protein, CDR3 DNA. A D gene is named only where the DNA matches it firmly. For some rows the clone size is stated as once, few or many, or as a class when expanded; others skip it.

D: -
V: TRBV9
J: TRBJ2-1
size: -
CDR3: CASSVGDSGWGNEQFF
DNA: TGTGCCAGCAGCGTAGGAGATTCTGGGTGGGGTAATGAGCAGTTCTTC

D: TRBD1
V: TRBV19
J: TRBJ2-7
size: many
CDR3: CASSIGAGGIPYEQYF
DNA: TGTGCCAGTAGTATAGGGGCAGGGGGTATCCCCTACGAGCAGTACTTC

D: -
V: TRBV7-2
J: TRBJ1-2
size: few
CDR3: CASSLVRTGGYTF
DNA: TGTGCCAGCAGCTTAGTTCGGACGGGTGGCTACACCTTC

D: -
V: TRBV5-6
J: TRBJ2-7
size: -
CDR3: CASSLIRDYEQYF
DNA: TGTGCCAGCAGCTTAATCCGGGACTACGAGCAGTACTTC

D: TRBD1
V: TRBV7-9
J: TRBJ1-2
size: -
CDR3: CASSDREWDGYTF
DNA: TGTGCCTCCTCGGACAGGGAGTGGGACGGCTACACCTTC

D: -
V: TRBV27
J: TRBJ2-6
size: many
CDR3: CASTSSGANVLTF
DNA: TGTGCCAGCACCAGCTCTGGGGCCAACGTCCTGACTTTC

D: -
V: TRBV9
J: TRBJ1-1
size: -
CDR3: CASSVVKGATEAFF
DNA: TGTGCCAGCAGCGTAGTGAAGGGCGCCACTGAAGCTTTCTTT

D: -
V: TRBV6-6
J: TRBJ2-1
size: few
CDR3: CASSYSRLREQFF
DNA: TGTGCCAGCAGTTACTCTAGGTTAAGGGAGCAGTTCTTC

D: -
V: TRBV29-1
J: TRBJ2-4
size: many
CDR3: CSVGTLHIQYF
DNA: TGCAGCGTTGGGACACTACACATTCAGTACTTC

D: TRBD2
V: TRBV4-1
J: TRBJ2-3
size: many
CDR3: CASSQPSGGVDTQYF
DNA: TGCGCCAGCAGCCAGCCGTCGGGAGGTGTAGATACGCAGTATTTT

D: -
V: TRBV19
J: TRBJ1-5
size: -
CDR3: CASSMESQGNQPQHF
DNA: TGTGCCAGTAGTATGGAATCACAGGGTAATCAGCCCCAGCATTTT

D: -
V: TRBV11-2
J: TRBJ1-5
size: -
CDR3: CASSAVGALGQPQHF
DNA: TGTGCCAGCAGCGCAGTCGGGGCCTTGGGCCAGCCCCAGCATTTT

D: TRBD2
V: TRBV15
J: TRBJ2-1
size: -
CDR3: CATSREPGGPENEQFF
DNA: TGTGCCACCAGCAGAGAGCCGGGAGGGCCTGAGAATGAGCAGTTCTTC

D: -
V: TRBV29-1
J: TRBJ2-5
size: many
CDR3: CSVEDPTVKGGAETQYF
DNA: TGCAGCGTTGAAGACCCCACCGTAAAGGGAGGAGCAGAGACCCAGTACTTC

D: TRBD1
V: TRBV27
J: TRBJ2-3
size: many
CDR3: CASSWTGGITDTQYF
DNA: TGTGCCAGCAGTTGGACAGGGGGTATCACAGATACGCAGTATTTT

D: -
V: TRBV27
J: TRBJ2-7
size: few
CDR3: CASSFGKTYEQYF
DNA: TGTGCCAGCAGTTTTGGGAAGACTTACGAGCAGTACTTC

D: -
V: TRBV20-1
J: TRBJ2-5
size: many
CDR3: CCGSRADKETQYF
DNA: TGCTGTGGATCTCGGGCTGACAAAGAGACCCAGTACTTC

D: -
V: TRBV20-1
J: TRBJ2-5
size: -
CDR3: CSAREIETQYF
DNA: TGCAGTGCTAGGGAGATAGAGACCCAGTACTTC

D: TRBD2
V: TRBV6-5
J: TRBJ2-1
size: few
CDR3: CASSQRLAETGEQFF
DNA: TGTGCCAGCAGTCAACGACTAGCGGAGACGGGTGAGCAGTTCTTC

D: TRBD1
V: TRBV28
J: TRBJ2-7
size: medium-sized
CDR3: CASRNTGTGRGRQYF
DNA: TGTGCCAGCAGGAACACCGGGACAGGGAGGGGACGGCAGTACTTC

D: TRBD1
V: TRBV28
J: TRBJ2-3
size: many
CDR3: CASTHTGADTQYF
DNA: TGTGCCAGCACCCACACAGGGGCAGATACGCAGTATTTT

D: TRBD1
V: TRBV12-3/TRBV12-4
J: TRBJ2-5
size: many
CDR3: CASSWTGRYQETQYF
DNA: TGTGCCAGCAGTTGGACAGGCCGGTACCAAGAGACCCAGTACTTC

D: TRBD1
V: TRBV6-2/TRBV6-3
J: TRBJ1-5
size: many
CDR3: CASSYFRGDNQPQHF
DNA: TGTGCCAGCAGTTACTTCAGGGGGGATAATCAGCCCCAGCATTTT

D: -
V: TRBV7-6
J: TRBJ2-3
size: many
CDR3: CASTPGGRSAQYF
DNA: TGTGCCAGCACCCCTGGGGGGAGGAGTGCGCAGTATTTT

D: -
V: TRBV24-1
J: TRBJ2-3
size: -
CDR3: CATSDPGPPGTQYF
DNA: TGTGCCACCAGTGACCCCGGGCCTCCTGGTACGCAGTATTTT

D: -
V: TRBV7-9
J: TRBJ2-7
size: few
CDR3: CASSPSGLGRSEQYF
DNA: TGTGCCAGCAGCCCCAGCGGCTTGGGGCGTTCCGAGCAGTACTTC

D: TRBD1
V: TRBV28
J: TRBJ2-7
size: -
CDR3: CASSHDRGWGEQYF
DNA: TGTGCCAGCAGTCATGACAGGGGTTGGGGCGAGCAGTACTTC

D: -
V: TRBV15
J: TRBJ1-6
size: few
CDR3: CATSRDLGRSSPLHF
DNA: TGTGCCACCAGCAGAGATTTAGGGAGAAGCTCACCCCTCCACTTT

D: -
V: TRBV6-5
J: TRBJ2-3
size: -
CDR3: CASSRTWASTDTQYF
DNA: TGTGCCAGCAGTCGGACTTGGGCTAGCACAGATACGCAGTATTTT

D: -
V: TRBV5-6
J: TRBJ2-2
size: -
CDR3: CASSLEGGSTGELFF
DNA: TGTGCCAGCAGCTTGGAGGGGGGATCCACCGGGGAGCTGTTTTTT

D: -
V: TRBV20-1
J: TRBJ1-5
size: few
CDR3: CSASARGQPQHF
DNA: TGCAGTGCTAGTGCCAGGGGCCAGCCCCAGCATTTT

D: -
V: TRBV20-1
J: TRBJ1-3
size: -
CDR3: CSASGGPGNTIYF
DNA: TGCAGTGCTAGCGGCGGACCTGGAAACACCATATATTTT

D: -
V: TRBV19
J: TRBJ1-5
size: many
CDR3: CASSISGQNNQPQHF
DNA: TGTGCCAGTAGTATCTCTGGACAGAACAATCAGCCCCAGCATTTT

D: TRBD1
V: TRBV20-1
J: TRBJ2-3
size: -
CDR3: CSARDLGQGGADTQYF
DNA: TGCAGTGCTAGAGATCTCGGACAGGGCGGTGCAGATACGCAGTATTTT

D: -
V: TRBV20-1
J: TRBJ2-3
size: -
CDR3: CSAADTRDTQYF
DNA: TGCAGTGCCGCCGATACCCGGGATACGCAGTATTTT

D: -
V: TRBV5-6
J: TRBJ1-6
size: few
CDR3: CASSLEDRSGSPLHF
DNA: TGTGCCAGCAGCTTGGAAGACCGCTCCGGCTCACCCCTCCACTTT

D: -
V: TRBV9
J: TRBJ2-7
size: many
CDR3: CASSVDGPEQYF
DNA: TGTGCCAGCAGCGTAGATGGTCCCGAGCAGTACTTC

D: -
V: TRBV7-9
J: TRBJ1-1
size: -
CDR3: CASRAPTGRMNTEAFF
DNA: TGTGCCAGCAGGGCACCGACAGGTAGAATGAACACTGAAGCTTTCTTT

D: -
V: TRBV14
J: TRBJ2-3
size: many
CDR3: CASSPRTASGDTQYF
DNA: TGTGCCAGCAGCCCAAGGACCGCCTCAGGCGATACGCAGTATTTT

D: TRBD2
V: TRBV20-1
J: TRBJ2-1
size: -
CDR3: CSARDREGPLNEQFF
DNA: TGCAGTGCTAGAGACCGGGAGGGCCCTCTGAATGAGCAGTTCTTC

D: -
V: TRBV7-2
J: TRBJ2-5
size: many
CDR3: CASSEQETQYF
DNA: TGTGCCAGCAGCGAACAAGAGACCCAGTACTTC

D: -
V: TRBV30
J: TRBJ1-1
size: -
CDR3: CAWSRRGGTEAFF
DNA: TGTGCCTGGAGTCGCCGCGGAGGTACTGAAGCTTTCTTT

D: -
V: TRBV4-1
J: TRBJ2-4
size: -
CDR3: CASSQEDRPSNIQYF
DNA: TGCGCCAGCAGCCAAGAGGATAGGCCGAGTAACATTCAGTACTTC

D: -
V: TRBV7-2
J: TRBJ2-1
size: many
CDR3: CASSLTSYNEQFF
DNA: TGTGCCAGCAGCTTGACTAGCTACAATGAGCAGTTCTTC

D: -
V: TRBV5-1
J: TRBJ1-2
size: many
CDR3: CASKAAGANYGYTF
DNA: TGCGCCAGCAAGGCAGCCGGGGCCAACTATGGCTACACCTTC

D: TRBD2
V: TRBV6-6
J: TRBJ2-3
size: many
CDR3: CATRTSGTDTQYF
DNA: TGTGCCACCCGGACTAGCGGGACAGATACGCAGTATTTT

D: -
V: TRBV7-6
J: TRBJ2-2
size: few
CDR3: CASSFLSEWTANTGELFF
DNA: TGTGCCAGCAGCTTCTTGTCAGAATGGACAGCGAACACCGGGGAGCTGTTTTTT

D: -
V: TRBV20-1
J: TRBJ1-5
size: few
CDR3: CSANTPASHGQPQHF
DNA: TGCAGTGCTAATACCCCGGCCAGCCACGGTCAGCCCCAGCATTTT

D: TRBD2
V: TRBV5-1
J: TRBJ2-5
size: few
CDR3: CASSLGGLAGRQETQYF
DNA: TGCGCCAGCAGCTTGGGGGGACTAGCGGGACGACAAGAGACCCAGTACTTC